This T cell receptor beta chain was captured in a study of blood T cells in healthy people across ages. Germline CDR1 is MNHEY and CDR2 is SVGEGT. This CDR3 has 15 residues. V lost 2 bases and J lost 0, with 7 bases in between. Primed by a sample-barcoded 5' primer and a J-beta primer mix, a second PCR proceeded for 7 to 11 cycles. Using its own MiXCR run on the 5' RACE reads, TCRdb lists one record per CDR3 protein. The sample contains about a million distinct CDR3 sequences, 40% to 60% of which appear only once. The chain recombines TRBV6-2 or TRBV6-3 with TRBJ2-2; no clear D gene. The sequencing sample was made of blood. The source is a man aged 30 to 45 in good health. Here the CDR3 reads CASSYHNTNTGELFF. The CDR3 DNA follows: TGTGCCAGCAGTTACCATAACACGAACACCGGGGAGCTGTTTTTT.